This T cell receptor beta chain comes out of a study of breast tumors, draining lymph nodes, adjacent tissues (dated by TCRdb to the mid-2010s). Study-level background: TCR beta repertoires were compared across tumor, adjacent nontumor tissue and axillary lymph nodes obtained from breast cancer patients. In human breast cancer, the study set out to evaluate how tumor, surrounding tissue and draining lymph node repertoires relate to one another and whether T cells may move between these sites.

V loses 4 bases at its end and J loses 8 bases; junction bases beyond the gene matches: 6. The CDR3 runs 14 residues from the cysteine to the phenylalanine. Only CDR3 DNA remains: 42 bases, in frame from the first base. Via the germline V gene (reference sequence), CDR1 is SGHNT and CDR2 YYREEE. Sequencing relied on an Illumina HiSeq 2000. Multiplex PCR amplification was used to generate the TCR beta chain libraries. High-throughput sequencing was used to analyze the amplified TCR beta chain products. The public reads were reanalyzed by TCRdb: fastp trimming at Q25, MiXCR alignment, in-frame beta chains only. For every CDR3 protein sequence, its rows merge into one entry that carries the most common genes and DNA. Counted in this sample were approximately 120,000 distinct CDR3 sequences; about 20% of them appeared once. The leading ten clones occupy 2% to 2.5% of the sample. Beyond this particular receptor, the publication reports: A scenario in which most tumor T cells derive from the lymph node and then expand within tumor tissue was judged to be consistent with the data. The similarity between tumor and nontumor tissue repertoires was significantly greater in luminal-like breast cancer than in basal-like breast cancer. Tumors showed preferential V and J gene usage, and their T-cell repertoire diversity fell below that of lymph nodes yet above that of nontumor tissue. The study presented the conclusion that tumor T cells originate in lymph nodes as consistent with a hypothesis, not as something directly demonstrated.

This clonotype was detected ten times or more. It lacks a known antigen. Nothing much larger sits one base from this clone, and base qualities are not available. Lymph node samples came from the axillary draining lymph nodes of breast cancer patients. The chain is encoded by TRBV5-4 joined to TRBJ1-6; 7 bases in the middle match TRBD1. The sample was axillary lymph node tissue. The TCR originated in a female donor with breast cancer. Some clones in this sample may be carry-over from other donors' samples. This receptor carries the CDR3 CASSPGTVDSPLHF. The bases are TGTGCCAGCAGCCCCGGGACAGTTGATTCACCCCTCCACTTT.